Reported below is one TCR beta chain. No antigen is known for it. The input lacks base qualities; no much larger clone sits a single base away. Patients with ophthalmopathy had moderately to severely active disease, with a Clinical Activity Score of 3 or more, a NOSPECS grade of 4 or more, and a disease duration of less than 3 months. Patients with other autoimmune diseases, uncontrolled infections, pregnancy or lactation were excluded. Diagnosis relied on clinical symptoms, serum thyroxine, TRAb, thyroid ultrasound and orbital computed tomography. Ficoll-Paque density gradient centrifugation was used to isolate PBMCs from 10 ml of fresh peripheral blood. Total RNA was extracted with Trizol reagent and quality-checked on an Agilent 2100 Bioanalyzer. These data originate in a study of Graves' ophthalmopathy and Graves' hyperthyroidism (dated by TCRdb to between 2018 and 2020). Notes on the research overall: Peripheral blood was collected at initial diagnosis, prior to any treatment. TCR beta repertoire signatures were used to distinguish Graves' ophthalmopathy from Graves' hyperthyroidism and to predict progression to ophthalmopathy. In total, 135 blood samples were TCR-sequenced: under 45 ophthalmopathy, some 75 hyperthyroidism and approximately 17 hyperthyroidism-to-ophthalmopathy patients. To explore V-J signatures that distinguish ophthalmopathy from hyperthyroidism, a discovery set of around 100 patients was enrolled, made up of 40 to 45 with ophthalmopathy and 55 to 65 with stable hyperthyroidism. An independent validation cohort was composed of some 19 hyperthyroidism patients and some 16 patients who later progressed from hyperthyroidism to ophthalmopathy. In over 5 hyperthyroidism patients, the T-cell repertoire of thyroid tissue was compared with the T-cell repertoire of blood. Following sample collection, hyperthyroidism patients were given methimazole at a starting dose of 30 mg daily, and ophthalmopathy patients were given high-dose intravenous methylprednisolone.

For repertoire sequencing, TCR beta CDR3 regions were amplified from RNA transcripts. HTBI primers and the Qiagen OneStep RT-PCR kit were used in a first-round RT-PCR, which was followed by a second-round multiplex PCR, size selection and purification. Sequencing of the libraries was carried out on an Illumina HiSeq2000 in paired-end mode with 100 bp reads. In the paper's pipeline: SOAPnuke was used to process the reads, throwing out any read that had adapters, had uncalled bases, had a mean Phred below 15, or lacked an exact constant-primer or identifier match. COPE v1.2.5 was used to merge high-quality paired reads. Unique nucleotide sequences were defined as clonotypes and aligned to IMGT TRB V, D and J references using MiTCR v1.1. Analysis was restricted to V-J combinations with a frequency above 0.0001, which covered roughly 99% of repertoires. For each V-J combination, a TCR clonal expansion and chaos score was defined as F50 clonal expansion divided by the chaos observed in the TCRdist matrix. Welch's t-statistics and random forest were used to reduce features to approximately 13 V-J combinations, which were fed into a naive Bayes classifier. The Morisita-Horn index was used to measure how similar the thyroid and blood repertoires were. TCRdb reanalyzed the raw reads on its own, using fastp at Q25 for trimming and MiXCR for clone calling, and kept in-frame beta chains. All rows with the same CDR3 protein become a single entry with the most common DNA and genes. The V and J calls come from TCRdb's annotation, not from the publication. This sample is represented by 300,000 or so distinct CDR3 sequences; 15% to 20% of them were singletons. 9% to 15% of the sample is held by the ten biggest clonotypes.

From a lookup of the germline V gene, CDR1 and CDR2 are KGHDR and SFDVKD. The germline V end is reduced by 4 bases and the J end by 5 bases; junction bases left unmatched: 4. Spanning cysteine to phenylalanine, the CDR3 consists of 15 amino acids. This entry keeps only the CDR3 DNA: 45 bases, framed from base 1. Summary of the overall study and its limitations: In cross-validation, the 13-signature model distinguished ophthalmopathy from stable hyperthyroidism with around 90% sensitivity and about 81% specificity, while in the test set the corresponding values were about 80% and 75%. In validation, the model predicted ophthalmopathy progression with about 71% sensitivity and around 72% specificity; around twelve predicted patients were CT-confirmed with GO in a median of approximately 6.2 months. No statistical method was used to set the sample size in advance, and the investigators knew which group each participant was assigned to. Most of the expanded thyroid clonotypes with a frequency above 0.001 were also detected in blood, and it was suggested that the thyroid immune response may be reflected by blood repertoires.

The chain employs TRBV24-1 and TRBJ2-5; TRBD1 lines up with 12 middle nucleotides. The TCR sequence derives from an adult man with Graves' ophthalmopathy. Sequencing input: peripheral blood. The CDR3 loop reads CATSDPGTGGETQYF. In nucleotide form, the sequence is TGTGCCACCAGTGACCCCGGGACAGGGGGCGAGACCCAGTACTTC.